Each of the 32 T cell receptor beta chains below was sequenced from the same sample in a study of blood T cell repertoires in COVID-19. TCRdb keeps only in-frame clones here, not all; method: immunoSEQ multiplex PCR. This sample has fewer than 200,000 clones, with approximately 80% found just once. The sequencing input was peripheral blood. These receptors originate from a human donor in a cohort sampled during active COVID-19.

This clone was seen more than once but under ten times. The rearrangement joins TRBV7-3 to TRBJ2-7, with D possibly being TRBD1 (6 bases). This CDR3 contains 15 residues. Germline CDR1 is SGHTA and CDR2 is FQGTGA. V dropped 6 bases and J dropped 2 bases, with 17 bases sitting between them. CDR3 region: CASRTAGTSAYEQYF. CDR3 coding DNA: TGTGCCAGCAGGACCGCCGGGACATCCGCCTACGAGCAGTACTTC.

This clone was seen once. The CDR3 DNA reads TGTGCCAGCAGTTTATTCAGGGGAGACCACGAGCAGTACTTC. Translated: CASSLFRGDHEQYF. V is TRBV28 and J is TRBJ2-7, with a possible D match to TRBD1 (6 bases). Per germline, CDR1 MDHEN and CDR2 SYDVKM. The V end lost 1 base, the J end lost 5 bases, and 12 bases lay between the germline ends. The CDR3 is 14 amino acids.

The chain joins TRBV27 to TRBJ1-5, with D possibly being TRBD1 (5 bases). Germline CDR1 is MNHEY and CDR2 is SMNVEV (reference sequence). V lost 0 bases to trimming and J lost 4 bases, with 7 bases between them. CDR3 length: 14 amino acids. The CDR3 reads CASSLSAGNQPQHF. The CDR3 nucleotides read TGTGCCAGCAGTTTATCGGCAGGGAATCAGCCCCAGCATTTT.

The J gene is TRBJ1-1, the V gene TRBV9; 10 bases fit TRBD1. Germline values: CDR1 SGDLS, CDR2 YYNGEE. V trimming: 3 bases; J trimming: 7 bases; junction bases outside the gene matches: 9. This CDR3 comprises 15 residues. CDR3 loop: CASSGAGTGDSEAFF. DNA for the CDR3: TGTGCCAGCAGCGGCGCCGGGACAGGGGACAGTGAAGCTTTCTTT.

The V and J genes are TRBV7-2 and TRBJ1-5; D may be TRBD1 (6 bases). Looked up from germline, CDR1 is SGHTA and CDR2 is FQGNSA. This CDR3 region has 14 residues. The germline V and J ends were trimmed by 3 bases and 4 bases, with 10 bases remaining between them. Here the CDR3 DNA reads TGTGCCAGCAGCTTCCGGGACACAAATCAGCCCCAGCATTTT. It encodes CASSFRDTNQPQHF.

Notes on this clone: The junction departs from germline at one end; a sequencing error may be responsible. The chain recombines TRBV7-7 with TRBJ2-3; TRBD2 matches at 13 bases. This CDR3 contains 16 residues. In germline, CDR1 is SSHAT, CDR2 FNYEAQ (reference sequence). CDR3 coding DNA: TGTGCTAGCAGCTTAGGGGTCGGACTAGCGGGAGAAACGCAGTATTTT. It encodes CASSLGVGLAGETQYF.

J is TRBJ1-5 and V is TRBV7-9, with D possibly being TRBD1 (6 bases). This CDR3 has 13 amino acids. Trimming stripped 5 bases from V and 1 base from J, with 6 bases between. CDR1 is SEHNR and CDR2 is FQNEAQ in the germline V gene (reference sequence). CDR3 sequence reads: CASSGTSNQPQHF. The CDR3 region has the DNA TGTGCCAGCAGCGGGACAAGCAATCAGCCCCAGCATTTT.

CDR3 bases: TGTGCCAGCAGCCCTGGGACAGGGAATTTTGAAAAACTGTTTTTT. Translated, it gives CASSPGTGNFEKLFF. The J gene is TRBJ1-4, the V gene TRBV11-2; 9 bases fit TRBD1. V shed 5 bases and J 7 bases; nucleotides not matched to a gene: 8. The CDR3 sequence is 15 residues long. Germline V gene data show CDR1 as SGHAT and CDR2 as FQNNGV.

The V gene is TRBV6-6, the J gene TRBJ1-3; the match to TRBD1 covers 7 bases. With 2 bases clipped from V and 0 bases from J, the junction kept 1 base outside the gene matches. The CDR3 loop spans 15 amino acids. In germline, CDR1 is MNHNY, CDR2 SVGAGI (reference sequence). The CDR3 sequence: CASSYGTVSGNTIYF. Here the CDR3 DNA reads TGTGCCAGCAGTTACGGGACAGTCTCTGGAAACACCATATATTTT.

The CDR3 nucleotides read TGTGCCAGCAGCATCGGGACTAGCGGGGGCAGGGAGACCCAGTACTTC. Its protein is CASSIGTSGGRETQYF. The rearrangement uses TRBV5-8 and TRBJ2-5; 14 bases match TRBD2. The CDR3 has 16 residues. The germline V gene has CDR1 SGHTS and CDR2 YDEGEE. V lost 4 bases, J lost 5 bases, and 7 bases stayed unmatched.

J is TRBJ1-1 and V is TRBV6-5; possible D gene TRBD1, 6 bases. This CDR3 spans 16 amino acids. V dropped 0 bases and J dropped 1 base, with 12 bases sitting between them. CDR1 MNHEY and CDR2 SVGAGI come from the germline V gene. The CDR3 spells CASSYSIGGSNTEAFF. The CDR3 DNA reads TGTGCCAGCAGTTACTCGATAGGGGGATCGAACACTGAAGCTTTCTTT.

The V and J genes are TRBV4-2 and TRBJ1-2, with 8 bases identical to TRBD1. The CDR3 has 15 residues. CDR1 is LGHNA, CDR2 YNFKEQ, per germline. V was pared by 0 bases and J by 5 bases, with 5 bases of the junction left unmatched. The CDR3 reads CASSQDQGANYGYTF. The CDR3 DNA reads as TGTGCCAGCAGCCAAGATCAGGGGGCGAATTATGGCTACACCTTC.

V usage is TRBV2 and J usage is TRBJ1-5, with TRBD1 matching 10 bases. The trim removed 7 bases at V and 2 bases at J, leaving 2 bases unmatched. This CDR3 has 14 amino acids. Germline CDR1 reads SNHLY; CDR2 reads FYNNEI. The CDR3 DNA follows: TGTGCCAGCACCGGGACAGGGGGCAATCAGCCCCAGCATTTT. Translating gives CASTGTGGNQPQHF.

The V and J genes are TRBV5-4 and TRBJ2-7; D possibly corresponds to TRBD1 (6 bases). Trimming pared 2 bases from V and 4 bases from J, leaving 13 bases between. This CDR3 spans 14 amino acids. Germline V lookup: CDR1 SGHNT, CDR2 YYREEE (reference sequence). CDR3 sequence: CASSLQGGGYEQYF. The CDR3 region has the DNA TGTGCCAGCAGCTTACAGGGTGGGGGATACGAGCAGTACTTC.

The chain is built from TRBV3-1 (or the pseudogene TRBV3-2) and TRBJ2-2; 8 positions match TRBD1. V trimming: 1 base; J trimming: 7 bases; junction bases outside the gene matches: 8. The CDR3 totals 16 residues. Germline V CDR1 and CDR2: LGHDT, YNNKEL (reference sequence). The CDR3 DNA reads TGTGCCAGCAGCCAAGTAGGACAGGGCCTCAGCGGGGAGCTGTTTTTT. Protein product: CASSQVGQGLSGELFF.

The chain employs TRBV19 and TRBJ1-3; D remains ambiguous. The V gene's germline CDR1 is LNHDA and CDR2 SQIVND (reference sequence). The V gene lost 5 bases and the J gene lost 4 bases, with 9 bases spanning the gap. The CDR3 consists of 13 residues. The CDR3 sequence is CASSYSDGNTIYF. The CDR3 nucleotides read TGTGCCAGTAGTTACAGTGACGGAAACACCATATATTTT. Supplemented by reference TRBV19 and TRBJ1-3, the full variable domain reads DGGITQSPKYLFRKEGQNVTLSCEQNLNHDAMYWYRQDPGQGLRLIYYSQIVNDFQKGDIAEGYSVSREKKESFPLTVTSAQKNPTAFYLCASSYSDGNTIYFGEGSWLTVV.

The chain links TRBV27 to TRBJ1-2; 7 bases line up with TRBD1. V lost 0 bases to trimming and J lost 4 bases; unmatched junction nucleotides: 5. Germline lookup yields CDR1 MNHEY and CDR2 SMNVEV (reference sequence). The CDR3 has 15 amino acids. CDR3 residues: CASSLSPTGIYGYTF. The CDR3 coding sequence is TGTGCCAGCAGTTTATCCCCGACAGGGATCTATGGCTACACCTTC.

The chain carries TRBV19 and TRBJ1-1; D unresolved. CDR1 LNHDA and CDR2 SQIVND come from the germline V gene (reference sequence). Trimming removed 8 bases at V and 1 base at J, with 11 bases between. The CDR3 has 13 amino acids. The CDR3 region has the DNA TGTGCCAGTGCCGAGGGTGGGAACACTGAAGCTTTCTTT. Its protein is CASAEGGNTEAFF.

Here the CDR3 DNA reads TGCGCCAGCAGCCAAGACCGACTAGCGGGCTACGAGCAGTACTTC. The encoded protein is CASSQDRLAGYEQYF. The gene calls are TRBV4-3 and TRBJ2-7; 10 bases match TRBD2. The CDR3 sequence is 15 residues long. Germline values: CDR1 LGHNA, CDR2 YSLEER. The V gene end was trimmed by 0 bases and the J gene end by 3 bases; junction bases not matched to a gene: 2.

This chain links TRBV28 with TRBJ1-2; D ambiguous. Trimming pared 6 bases from V and 7 bases from J, leaving 12 bases between. Per the germline V gene, CDR1 is MDHEN and CDR2 is SYDVKM. This CDR3 region has 12 residues. This CDR3 reads CASRPGGAGYTF. The CDR3 DNA sequence: TGTGCCAGCAGGCCTGGTGGAGCTGGCTACACCTTC.

This chain links TRBV7-3 with TRBJ2-7, with 9 bases aligning to TRBD2. The CDR3 has 15 residues. The V segment lost 2 bases and the J segment 4 bases; nucleotides outside the gene matches: 6. Germline V CDR1 and CDR2: SGHTA, FQGTGA. The CDR3 is CASSLYLAGPYEQYF. The CDR3 DNA is TGTGCCAGCAGCTTATACCTAGCGGGACCATACGAGCAGTACTTC.

The rearrangement uses TRBV25-1 and TRBJ2-7; D is undetermined. CDR3 length: 11 amino acids. Germline V lookup: CDR1 MGHDK, CDR2 SYGVNS. V lost 6 bases and J 7 bases, leaving 10 bases between the germline ends. CDR3 sequence reads: CASRAGVEQYF. The CDR3 DNA reads as TGTGCCAGCAGGGCTGGTGTTGAGCAGTACTTC.

V gene TRBV27 combines with J gene TRBJ2-7; the D gene is possibly TRBD1 (6 bases). This CDR3 contains 11 residues. Trimming pared 4 bases from V and 5 bases from J, leaving 6 bases between. Germline V lookup: CDR1 MNHEY, CDR2 SMNVEV (reference sequence). Here the CDR3 reads CASSWGHEQYF. The DNA for the CDR3 is TGTGCCAGCAGTTGGGGGCACGAGCAGTACTTC.

The rearrangement joins TRBV2 to TRBJ2-7, with 10 bases fitting TRBD2. There are 17 residues in the CDR3. The ends lost 6 bases at V and 0 bases at J; junction bases unmatched: 11. Germline-derived CDR1 and CDR2 are SNHLY and FYNNEI. CDR3 in DNA: TGTGCCAGCAGCCAGGGGACTAGCGAGCGGGTCTCCTACGAGCAGTACTTC. Amino acid sequence: CASSQGTSERVSYEQYF.

This clone has a handful of counts. The chain uses TRBV7-2 and TRBJ2-7; 9 bases fit TRBD1. The CDR3 length is 15 residues. The V gene end was trimmed by 5 bases and the J gene end by 4 bases; junction bases not matched to a gene: 9. Germline V gene data show CDR1 as SGHTA and CDR2 as FQGNSA. In DNA, the CDR3 is TGTGCCAGCAGCGCCTCCGGGACAGGGACTTACGAGCAGTACTTC. Translated: CASSASGTGTYEQYF.

This chain joins TRBV25-1 and TRBJ1-3; unclear D gene. From germline, CDR1 is MGHDK and CDR2 SYGVNS. V was clipped by 0 bases and J by 3 bases, with 9 bases between them. The CDR3 runs 15 residues. Written as DNA, the CDR3 is TGTGCCAGCAGTGAATACAGGTCATATGGAAACACCATATATTTT. Translation: CASSEYRSYGNTIYF.

This rearrangement joins TRBV19 to TRBJ1-2, with 10 bases matching TRBD1. Germline V lookup: CDR1 LNHDA, CDR2 SQIVND (reference sequence). V gave up 5 bases and J gave up 5 bases; unmatched junction bases: 5. This CDR3 is built from 14 residues. The CDR3, as DNA: TGTGCCAGTAGTTTTCGACAGGGGGCGTATGGCTACACCTTC. Its protein product is CASSFRQGAYGYTF.

This chain links TRBV25-1 with TRBJ1-1; D might be TRBD1 (5 bases). Trimming cost V 4 bases and J 1 base, with 10 bases left between them. The CDR3 covers 14 residues. Germline CDR1 is MGHDK and CDR2 is SYGVNS. The DNA of the CDR3 is TGTGCCAGCAGTGTTACGGGGGGGAACACTGAAGCTTTCTTT. Residues: CASSVTGGNTEAFF.

CDR3 amino acids: CASSQELAGGRYEQYF. The DNA of the CDR3 is TGTGCCAGCAGCCAAGAGCTAGCGGGGGGCCGCTACGAGCAGTACTTC. V gene TRBV4-2 combines with J gene TRBJ2-7, with 11 bases matching TRBD2. The J segment lost 3 bases and the V segment lost 0 bases, leaving 4 bases of the junction unmatched. Germline CDR1 is LGHNA and CDR2 is YNFKEQ. The CDR3 runs 16 residues.

This chain uses TRBV10-3 with TRBJ2-7; 10 nucleotides agree with TRBD2. Losses at the gene ends were 4 bases for V and 3 bases for J; bases not matched to a gene: 6. Germline lookup yields CDR1 ENHRY and CDR2 SYGVKD. This CDR3 comprises 15 residues. The CDR3 here is CAISGGVAGGYEQYF. As DNA, the CDR3 is TGTGCCATCAGTGGGGGTGTAGCGGGGGGCTACGAGCAGTACTTC.

This chain links TRBV7-6 with TRBJ2-1; TRBD1 matches 8 bases. Germline V gives CDR1 SGHVS, CDR2 FNYEAQ. The CDR3 is made up of 17 amino acids. Trimming cost V 1 base and J 0 bases; bases outside gene matches: 5. The CDR3 nucleotides are TGTGCCAGCAGCTTAGAGACAGGGGTAAGCTCCTACAATGAGCAGTTCTTC. This translates into CASSLETGVSSYNEQFF.

J is TRBJ2-4 and V is TRBV5-8, with 9 bases identical to TRBD1. Trimming cost V 4 bases and J 5 bases; bases outside gene matches: 7. In germline, CDR1 is SGHTS, CDR2 YDEGEE. There are 15 residues in the CDR3. CDR3: CASSRDRVSENIQYF. The CDR3 DNA sequence: TGTGCCAGCAGCCGGGACAGGGTCAGTGAAAACATTCAGTACTTC.